This T cell receptor beta chain was profiled in a study of T cell responses to AZD1222 COVID-19 vaccine. The study, taken as a whole, reports: Of the AZD1222 recipients, only five or six were seropositive at baseline.

Only in-frame clones appear in the TCRdb table, and some are missing; sequencing was by immunoSEQ multiplex PCR. This table holds some 130,000 clones, around 90% found once. Germline V gene data show CDR1 as SGHRS and CDR2 as YFSETQ. J gave up 1 base and V 3 bases, and 3 bases lay outside the gene matches. CDR3 size: 14 residues. In the case of this clone: What it recognizes is unknown.

The chain recombines TRBV5-1 with TRBJ2-5, with 7 positions matching TRBD1. This receptor was identified in an adult who received the AZD1222 COVID-19 vaccine. This specimen consisted of peripheral blood, obtained 28 days after the second AZD1222 dose. The CDR3, as DNA: TGCGCCAGCAGCTCACCAGGGGGCCAAGAGACCCAGTACTTC. Translating gives CASSSPGGQETQYF.